The next 4 T cell receptor beta chains were all read from a single sample in a study of blood T cells in healthy people across ages. Primed by a sample-barcoded 5' primer and a J-beta primer mix, a second PCR proceeded for about 6 to 12 cycles. Using its own MiXCR run on the 5' RACE reads, TCRdb lists one record per CDR3 protein. In the table there are about 1.8 million distinct CDR3 sequences, around half of which are singletons. The source material was blood. The receptors derive from a woman aged 40 to 50 in good health.

This clonotype was counted only a few times. The chain joins TRBV7-2 to TRBJ1-1, with a possible D match to TRBD1 (5 bases). The CDR3 has 15 residues. The germline CDR1 and CDR2 sequences are SGHTA and FQGNSA. Trimming cost V 0 bases and J 3 bases, with 11 bases left between them. The CDR3 bases are TGTGCCAGCAGCTTAGCTTCTGGGGGGTACACTGAAGCTTTCTTT. It specifies CASSLASGGYTEAFF.

This clonotype has a handful of counts. CDR3 residues: CSVGRQGVYNEQFF. The CDR3 bases are TGCAGCGTTGGGAGACAAGGGGTCTACAATGAGCAGTTCTTC. The chain joins TRBV29-1 to TRBJ2-1; perhaps TRBD1 as D (5 bases). This CDR3 has 14 amino acids. V was trimmed by 4 bases and J by 3 bases, leaving 13 bases between them. Per germline, CDR1 SQVTM and CDR2 ANQGSEA.

This clonotype was detected only a few times. This chain uses TRBV2 with TRBJ2-3; TRBD2 matches at 12 bases. This CDR3 spans 18 amino acids. The germline gives CDR1 SNHLY, CDR2 FYNNEI. With V trimmed by 4 bases and J by 2 bases, 10 bases remained unmatched. CDR3: CASSAGTSGSINTDTQYF. Written as DNA, the CDR3 is TGTGCCAGCAGTGCTGGGACTAGCGGGTCGATAAACACAGATACGCAGTATTTT.

DNA for the CDR3: TGTGCCAGCAGTTACTACGGGCCAATCTACGAGCAGTACTTC. Its translation: CASSYYGPIYEQYF. The rearrangement uses TRBV7-2 and TRBJ2-5; D remains ambiguous. The end of the DNA fits TRBJ2-7 better, so the J call may be wrong. Germline V gene lookup returns CDR1 SGHTA and CDR2 FQGNSA. This CDR3 has 14 residues.